This T cell receptor (beta chain) was observed in a study of regulatory T cells in long-lasting Graves disease. Arm-PCR with iRepertoire HTBI primers amplified the CDR3 regions for these TCR beta libraries. Original processing notes: Identification across samples found some 60 TRBV and roughly 13 TRBJ segments. TCRdb reanalysed the multiplex PCR reads using MiXCR and keeps one entry per CDR3 protein. The V and J calls were not made by the authors but by TCRdb's processing. Among over 650,000 distinct CDR3 sequences listed, around 30% were seen once. As concerns this clonotype: Its antigen is currently unknown.

The time point was: persistent/refractory GD, antithyroid drugs over 5 years with positive TRAb. The TCR library was prepared using RNA isolated from PBMCs. Study-wide findings and caveats: Having few samples may have compromised the accuracy. There was favoring of TRBV28, TRBJ1-2 and TRBJ2-5 in persistent disease. Persistent Graves' patients possessed reduced TCR diversity relative to recently diagnosed ones.

This CDR3 has 15 amino acids. Germline CDR1 DFQATT, CDR2 SNEGSKA (reference sequence). V shed 3 bases, J shed 3 bases, and the junction held 9 bases outside the gene matches. The chain has TRBV20-1 and TRBJ2-3, with TRBD1 matching 7 bases. This clonotype was sampled from a female donor with Graves disease. The source material was peripheral blood mononuclear cells (PBMCs), sampled when the disease was refractory, from a patient treated with antithyroid drugs. CDR3 DNA sequence: TGCAGTGCTAGTGGCACCGGGACAGTAACAGATACGCAGTATTTT. Translated, it gives CSASGTGTVTDTQYF.